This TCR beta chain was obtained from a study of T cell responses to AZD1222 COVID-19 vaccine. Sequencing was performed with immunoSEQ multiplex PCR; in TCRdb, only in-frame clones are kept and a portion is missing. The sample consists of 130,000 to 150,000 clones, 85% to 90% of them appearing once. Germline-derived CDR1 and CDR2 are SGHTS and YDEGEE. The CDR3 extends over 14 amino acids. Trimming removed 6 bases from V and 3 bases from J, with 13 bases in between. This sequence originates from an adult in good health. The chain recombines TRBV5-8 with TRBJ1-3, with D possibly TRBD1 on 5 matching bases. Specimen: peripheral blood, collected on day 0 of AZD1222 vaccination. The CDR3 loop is CASTGTVNGNTIYF. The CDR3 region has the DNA TGTGCCAGCACTGGGACGGTGAATGGAAACACCATATATTTT.